The T cell receptor (beta chain) under discussion was sequenced for a study of blood T cell repertoires in COVID-19. Study-level information: From T cells, B-cell-depleted T cells, or PBMCs came the material, which was cDNA or gDNA.

Germline-derived CDR1 and CDR2 are MNHEY and SVGAGI. V shed 2 bases and J shed 3 bases, with 7 bases lying between them. This CDR3 comprises 13 residues. In the source study's methods: Reference gene primer amplification gave nucleated cell count estimates. The protocol was immunoSEQ multiplex PCR, while the TCRdb copy is restricted to in-frame clones and leaves out a portion. V and J calls and clone size are those listed in that table; D and trimming were worked out from the DNA. Of a few hundred thousand clones in the sample, approximately 89% were seen once. This clone was observed a single time. The clonotype was recovered from a woman in her twenties or thirties with COVID-19, enrolled during active disease. This chain uses TRBV6-5 with TRBJ2-5; maybe TRBD1 (5 bases). The sample comprised peripheral blood. This chain's CDR3 is CASSYTGEETQYF. In nucleotides, the CDR3 is TGTGCCAGCAGTTACACAGGAGAAGAGACCCAGTACTTC.